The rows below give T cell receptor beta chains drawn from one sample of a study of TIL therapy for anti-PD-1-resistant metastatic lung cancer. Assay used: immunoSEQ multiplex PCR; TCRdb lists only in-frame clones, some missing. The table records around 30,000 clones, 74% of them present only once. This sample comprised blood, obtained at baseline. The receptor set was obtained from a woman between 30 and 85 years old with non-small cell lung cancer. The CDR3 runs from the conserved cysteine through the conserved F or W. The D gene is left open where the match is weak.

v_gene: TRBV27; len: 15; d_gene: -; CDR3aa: CASSRAIGDSYEQYF
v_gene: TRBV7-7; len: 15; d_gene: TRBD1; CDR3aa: CATPPGQARQETQYF
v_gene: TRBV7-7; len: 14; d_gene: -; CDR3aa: CASSPTGNRAEAFF
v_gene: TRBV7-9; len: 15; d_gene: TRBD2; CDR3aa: CASSPRPGRGYEQYF
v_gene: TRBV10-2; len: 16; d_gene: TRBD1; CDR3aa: CASRTPGVSAQGAAFF
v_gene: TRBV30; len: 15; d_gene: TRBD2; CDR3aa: CAWTALAGSTDTQYF
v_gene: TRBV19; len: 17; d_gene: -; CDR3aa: CASSIPALRTDDYGYTF
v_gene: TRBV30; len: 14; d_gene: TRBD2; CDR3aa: CASLAGRSYNEQFF
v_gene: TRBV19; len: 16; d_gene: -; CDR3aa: CASKYWPDRSNQPQHF
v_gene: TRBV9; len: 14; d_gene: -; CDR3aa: CASSPGSLNTEAFF
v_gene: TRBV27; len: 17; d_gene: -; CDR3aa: CASSLSNLGISKNIQYF
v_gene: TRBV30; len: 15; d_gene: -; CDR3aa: CAWSGPGGAREKLFF
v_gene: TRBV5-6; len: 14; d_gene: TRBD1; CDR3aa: CASSIPGQGETQYF
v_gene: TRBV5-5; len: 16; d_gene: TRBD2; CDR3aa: CASSLGLAGEVREQFF
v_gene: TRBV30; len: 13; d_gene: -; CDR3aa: CAWKSRDTDTQYF
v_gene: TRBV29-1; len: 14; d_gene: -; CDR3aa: CSVESVSSYNEQFF
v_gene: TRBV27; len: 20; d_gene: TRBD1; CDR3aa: CASSLRGLGQGVRAKNIQYF
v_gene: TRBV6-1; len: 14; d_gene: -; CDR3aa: CASSEVEGRNEQFF
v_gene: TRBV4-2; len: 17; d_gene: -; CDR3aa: CASSQAMTGPLSYEQYF
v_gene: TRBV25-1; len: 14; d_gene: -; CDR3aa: CASSVTGSNQPQHF
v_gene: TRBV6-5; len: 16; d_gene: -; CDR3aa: CASSYGRTGWGETQYF
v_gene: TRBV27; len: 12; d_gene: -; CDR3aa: CASSFYNQPQHF
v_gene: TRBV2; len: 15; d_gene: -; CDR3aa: CASTRGPGGTDTQYF
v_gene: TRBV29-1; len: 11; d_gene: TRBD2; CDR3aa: CSGSGVYEQYF
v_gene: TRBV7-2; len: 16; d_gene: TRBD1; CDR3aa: CASSSPDRGSNQPQHF
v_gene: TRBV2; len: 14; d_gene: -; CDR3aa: CASSEWYNPGEQYF
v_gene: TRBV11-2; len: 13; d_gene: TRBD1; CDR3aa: CASSRDRTETQYF
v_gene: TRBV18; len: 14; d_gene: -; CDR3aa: CASSPSGQNTEAFF
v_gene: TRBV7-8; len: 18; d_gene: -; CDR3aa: CASSLVSASASNTGELFF
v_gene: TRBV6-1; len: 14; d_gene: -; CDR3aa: CASSERGGTYGYTF
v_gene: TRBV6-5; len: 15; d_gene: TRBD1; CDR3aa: CASSYPGTGAETQYF
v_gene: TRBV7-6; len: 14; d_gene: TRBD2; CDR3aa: CASSSTSGWETQYF
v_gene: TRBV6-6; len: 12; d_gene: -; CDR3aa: CASSPQMNEQYF